The entry that follows covers one T cell receptor (beta chain) sequence. Antigen: not known. The read is 3 residues too short to cover the CDR3 end, so that end is filled in from the germline J gene. The data were produced by immunoSEQ multiplex PCR, yet TCRdb's version contains in-frame clones alone and is incomplete. Its listing shows 6,500 to 8,500 clones. These data belong to a study of T cell clonality in common variable immunodeficiency. Trimming removed 5 bases at V and 4 bases at J, with 9 bases between. The CDR3 spans 13 residues. CDR1 is SGHTA and CDR2 is FQGNSA in the germline V gene. Findings and caveats of the study: In common variable immunodeficiency, TCR beta chains reportedly carried fewer deletions and N-nucleotide insertions.

This clonotype was sampled from a human donor with common variable immunodeficiency. The chain joins TRBV7-2 to TRBJ2-1, with D possibly TRBD2 on 6 matching bases. Sequences were obtained from peripheral blood mononuclear cells. The CDR3 region is CASSGGTYNEQFF. CDR3 bases read: TGTGCCAGCAGCGGAGGGACTTACAATGAG.